These 16 T cell receptor beta chains came from one sample sequenced in a study of technical replicates of blood from a handful of donors. This table comes from immunoSEQ multiplex PCR, and its TCRdb copy is limited to in-frame clones, with some not included. The data hold 50,000 to 65,000 clones, with 92% observed a single time. Material: PBMCs. All receptors derive from a human donor in good health. Some clones in this sample may be carry-over from other donors' samples.

The chain recombines TRBV18 with TRBJ1-1, with D unresolved. V was pared by 0 bases and J by 3 bases, with 11 bases between. This CDR3 is built from 15 residues. Germline V gene data show CDR1 as KGHSH and CDR2 as LQKENI. The chain's CDR3 is CASSPPTRIHTEAFF. The CDR3 DNA reads TGTGCCAGCTCACCACCGACGCGGATACACACTGAAGCTTTCTTT. The full variable domain, in which reference TRBV18 and TRBJ1-1 provide the parts outside the CDR3, is NAGVMQNPRHLVRRRGQEARLRCSPMKGHSHVYWYRQLPEEGLKFMVYLQKENIIDESGMPKERFSAEFPKEGPSILRIQQVVRGDSAAYFCASSPPTRIHTEAFFGQGTRLTVV.

The chain recombines TRBV5-1 with TRBJ2-2; 12 nucleotides match TRBD2. The length of the CDR3 is 22 residues. With V trimmed by 0 bases and J by 6 bases, 21 bases remained unmatched. Germline values: CDR1 SGHRS, CDR2 YFSETQ. CDR3 amino acids: CASSLGLYLLAGGPEYAGELFF. As DNA, the CDR3 is TGCGCCAGCAGCTTGGGTCTTTATCTACTAGCGGGAGGCCCGGAGTACGCCGGGGAGCTGTTTTTT.

The CDR3 sequence: CASSLAPRQGMGNSPLHF. Written as DNA, the CDR3 is TGTGCCAGCAGCCTGGCCCCCCGACAGGGCATGGGGAATTCACCCCTCCACTTT. This chain uses TRBV7-2 with TRBJ1-6; 7 bases align to TRBD1. CDR3 length equals 18 residues. Per germline, CDR1 SGHTA and CDR2 FQGNSA. The J segment lost 7 bases and the V segment lost 5 bases, leaving 17 bases of the junction unmatched. The full variable domain, completed using reference TRBV7-2 and TRBJ1-6, is GAGVSQSPSNKVTEKGKDVELRCDPISGHTALYWYRQSLGQGLEFLIYFQGNSAPDKSGLPSDRFSAERTGGSVSTLTIQRTQQEDSAVYLCASSLAPRQGMGNSPLHFGNGTRLTVT.

The V and J genes are TRBV6-5 and TRBJ1-1; 7 bases fit TRBD1. V trimming: 7 bases; J trimming: 0 bases; junction bases outside the gene matches: 5. CDR3 size: 14 residues. Germline CDR1 reads MNHEY; CDR2 reads SVGAGI. CDR3: CASTQTGMNTEAFF. Written as DNA, the CDR3 is TGTGCCAGCACCCAGACAGGGATGAACACTGAAGCTTTCTTT.

The chain employs TRBV21-1 and TRBJ2-1; the tabulated D call, TRBD1, remains unverified against the DNA. TRBV21-1 is listed as a pseudogene. The length of the CDR3 is 16 residues. The CDR3 reads CASSKSSNPGQEGGFF. The CDR3 nucleotides are TGTGCCAGCAGCAAAAGCTCTAATCCCGGGCAGGAAGGGGGGTTCTTC.

The chain is built from TRBV5-4 and TRBJ2-2; the D gene is possibly TRBD2 (6 bases). The V end was cut by 3 bases, the J end by 1 base, with 10 bases between. The CDR3 has 15 amino acids. CDR1 is SGHNT, CDR2 YYREEE, per germline (reference sequence). CDR3: CASSSKAGNTGELFF. In DNA form, the CDR3 reads TGTGCCAGCAGCTCAAAAGCGGGGAACACCGGGGAGCTGTTTTTT.

The chain joins TRBV15 to TRBJ2-3; TRBD1 might be the D (5 bases). CDR1 and CDR2 from the germline V gene are LNHNV and YYDKDF (reference sequence). V was trimmed by 0 bases and J by 2 bases, leaving 9 bases between them. The CDR3 consists of 15 residues. The CDR3 sequence is CATSRDRRATDTQYF. In nucleotides, the CDR3 is TGTGCCACCAGCAGAGATCGCAGGGCCACAGATACGCAGTATTTT.

This chain connects TRBV5-1 to TRBJ2-2; D possibly corresponds to TRBD2 (6 bases). Trimming took off 4 bases at V and 4 bases at J, with 8 bases between the two ends. The CDR3 runs 13 residues. Germline CDR1 is SGHRS and CDR2 is YFSETQ. CDR3 nucleotides: TGCGCCAGCAGCCGGGAGAGCACCGGGGAGCTGTTTTTT. This gives the protein CASSRESTGELFF.

Concerning this clone itself: A junction boundary mismatches the germline segment, possibly from a read error. V usage is TRBV30 and J usage is TRBJ2-4; perhaps TRBD1 as D (5 bases). The length of the CDR3 is 13 residues. CDR1 and CDR2 (germline): GTSNPN, SVGIG (reference sequence). CDR3: CAWSRGSKNIQYF. The CDR3 nucleotides are TGTGCCTGGAGTAGGGGATCCAAAAACATCCAGTACTTC.

The CDR3 sequence: CASSVVSPRCTF. For the CDR3, the DNA is TGTGCCAGCAGTGTGGTCTCCCCGAGGTGCACCTTC. This chain connects TRBV2 to TRBJ1-2; D not resolved. Germline V gene sequence: CDR1 SNHLY, CDR2 FYNNEI. There are 12 residues in the CDR3. The V and J ends lost 4 bases and 13 bases respectively, with 16 bases between them.

The V and J genes are TRBV5-1 and TRBJ1-1; TRBD1 agrees at 7 bases. Per the germline V gene, CDR1 is SGHRS and CDR2 is YFSETQ. Trimming cost V 4 bases and J 2 bases; bases outside gene matches: 8. The CDR3 covers 15 residues. CDR3 in amino acids: CASSGRGGENTEAFF. The CDR3 DNA follows: TGCGCCAGCAGCGGGAGAGGGGGCGAAAACACTGAAGCTTTCTTT.

The rearrangement links TRBV4-3 to TRBJ1-2; TRBD1 matches 7 bases. The ends lost 1 base at V and 8 bases at J; junction bases unmatched: 13. Germline V lookup: CDR1 LGHNA, CDR2 YSLEER. The CDR3 totals 16 residues. CDR3 in amino acids: CASSQGFQRQGWGYTF. DNA of the CDR3: TGCGCCAGCAGCCAAGGTTTCCAACGACAGGGCTGGGGCTACACCTTC.

V usage is TRBV7-8 and J usage is TRBJ2-3; 14 bases map to TRBD2. CDR1 and CDR2 from the germline V gene are SGHVS and FQNEAQ. Losses at the gene ends were 1 base for V and 7 bases for J; bases not matched to a gene: 4. The CDR3 length is 16 residues. The DNA for the CDR3 is TGTGCCAGCAGCTTAGTCGGGACTAGCGGGAGTTATACGCAGTATTTT. Residues: CASSLVGTSGSYTQYF.

Concerning this clone itself: Germline and junction disagree at one end, which may indicate a read error. The chain recombines TRBV4-3 with TRBJ1-5; the D is unclear. The CDR3 spans 13 residues. CDR1 LGHNA and CDR2 YSLEER come from the germline V gene. The CDR3 reads CASSKEANQPQHF. The CDR3 DNA is TGCGCCAGCAGCAAAGAGGCAAATCAGCCCCAGCATTTT.

The J gene is TRBJ1-2, the V gene TRBV27; 10 bases agree with TRBD1. Unmatched junction bases numbered 18, after V lost 6 bases and J lost 8 bases. The CDR3 runs 17 residues. Looked up from germline, CDR1 is MNHEY and CDR2 is SMNVEV (reference sequence). CDR3 in DNA: TGTGCCAGCAGGTCCCGGGACAGGGGTTCAGAACTTGGAGGCTACACCTTC. Translating gives CASRSRDRGSELGGYTF.

V gene TRBV9 combines with J gene TRBJ2-3; 7 positions match TRBD1. The CDR3 is 14 residues long. Germline values: CDR1 SGDLS, CDR2 YYNGEE. V was pared by 4 bases and J by 4 bases, with 6 bases of the junction left unmatched. CDR3 sequence (DNA): TGTGCCAGCAGCTCCCGACAGGGAGCAGATACGCAGTATTTT. Amino acid sequence: CASSSRQGADTQYF.